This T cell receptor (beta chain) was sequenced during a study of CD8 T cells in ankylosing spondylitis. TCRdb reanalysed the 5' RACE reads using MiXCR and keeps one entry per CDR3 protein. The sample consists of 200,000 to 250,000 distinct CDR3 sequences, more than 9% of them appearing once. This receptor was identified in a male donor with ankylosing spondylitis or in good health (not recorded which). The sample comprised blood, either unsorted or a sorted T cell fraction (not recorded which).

CDR3 coding DNA: TGCGCCAGCAGCTTAAGTGCTAGCAACACCGGGGAGCTGTTTTTT. As protein: CASSLSASNTGELFF. The V and J genes are TRBV5-1 and TRBJ2-2, with D tentatively TRBD2 (5 bases). Germline values: CDR1 SGHRS, CDR2 YFSETQ. The CDR3 extends over 15 amino acids. The V gene lost 2 bases and the J gene lost 2 bases, with 10 bases spanning the gap. Supplemented by reference TRBV5-1 and TRBJ2-2, the full variable domain reads KAGVTQTPRYLIKTRGQQVTLSCSPISGHRSVSWYQQTPGQGLQFLFEYFSETQRNKGNFPGRFSGRQFSNSRSEMNVSTLELGDSALYLCASSLSASNTGELFFGEGSRLTVL.